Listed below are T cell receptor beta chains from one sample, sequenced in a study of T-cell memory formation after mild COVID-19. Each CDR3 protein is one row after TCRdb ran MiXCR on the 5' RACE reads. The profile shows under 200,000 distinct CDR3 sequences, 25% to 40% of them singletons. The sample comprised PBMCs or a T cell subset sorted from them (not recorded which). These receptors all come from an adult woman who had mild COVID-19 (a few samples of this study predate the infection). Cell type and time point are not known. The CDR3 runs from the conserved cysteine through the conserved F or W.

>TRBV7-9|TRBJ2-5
CASGRGTAQETQYF
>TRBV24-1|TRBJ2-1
CATSDSEQGRGYNEQFF
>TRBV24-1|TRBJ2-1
CATSRTGTGRDNEQFF
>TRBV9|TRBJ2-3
CASSKGLAASTDTQYF
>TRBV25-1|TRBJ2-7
CASSSQEGRAYEQYF
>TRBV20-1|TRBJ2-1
CSPRGWRGPDGEQFF
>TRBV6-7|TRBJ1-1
CASSEAGHSEAFF
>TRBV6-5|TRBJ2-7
CASRDGTEYEQYF
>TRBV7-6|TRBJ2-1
CASSLAGEGLRYNEQFF
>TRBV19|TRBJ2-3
CASSSTTSGADTQYF
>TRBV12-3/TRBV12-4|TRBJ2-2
CASSSTSSGELFF
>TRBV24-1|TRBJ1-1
CATRVGQHTEAFF
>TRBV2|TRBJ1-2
CASRNTGTANYGYTF
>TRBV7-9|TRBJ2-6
CASSLNAGALIVPGANVLTF
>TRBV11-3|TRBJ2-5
CASSHEWTTHETQYF
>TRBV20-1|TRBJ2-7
CSARKRRESYEQYF
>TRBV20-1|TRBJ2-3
CSASGRTTDTQYF
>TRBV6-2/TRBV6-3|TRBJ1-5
CASSFRGREQPQHF
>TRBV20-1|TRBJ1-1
CSARDPGSPNTEAFF
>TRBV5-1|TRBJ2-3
CASSTPKDGLTDTQYF
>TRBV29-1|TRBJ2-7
CSVAHKLAASYEQYF
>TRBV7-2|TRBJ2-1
CASSLGQSEQFF
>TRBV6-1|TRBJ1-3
CASSESRYSGNTIYF
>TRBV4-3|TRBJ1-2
CASSQGQGIRGYTF
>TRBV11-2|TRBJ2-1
CASSSPLGAYNEQFF
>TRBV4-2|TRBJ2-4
CASSQDRGENIQYF
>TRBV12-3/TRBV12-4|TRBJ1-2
CASSSRDRLGGYTF
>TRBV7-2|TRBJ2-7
CASSGGTGLSYEQYF
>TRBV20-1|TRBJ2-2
CSARTYTGELFF
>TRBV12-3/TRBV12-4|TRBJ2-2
CASTPRAGTRTGELFF
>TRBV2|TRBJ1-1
CASKKQRMNTEAFF
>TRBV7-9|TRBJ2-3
CASSPEFTSGATTDTQYF
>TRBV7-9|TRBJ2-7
CASSPTSGTGAYEQYF
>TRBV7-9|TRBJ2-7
CASAPLSNSALLGYEQYF
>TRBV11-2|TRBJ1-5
CASSLVGLGGPQHF
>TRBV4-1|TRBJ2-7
CASSQERGGTDYEQYF
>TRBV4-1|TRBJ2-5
CASSQGTSARETQYF
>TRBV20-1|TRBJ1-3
CSASHGTNGGDTIYF
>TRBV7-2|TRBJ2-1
CASSLTGRTSGYNEQFF
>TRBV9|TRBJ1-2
CASSTLSHGYTF
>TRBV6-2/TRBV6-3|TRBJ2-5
CASNPGSQETQYF
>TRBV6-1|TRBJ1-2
CASSVIGTGGMSYTF